This T cell receptor (beta chain) was captured in a study of post-analysis software for immune sequencing data. General study points: The five TRBV segments detected at higher frequency in patients than in controls included TRBV5-6, TRBV5-1 and TRBV20-1. Compared against controls, patients with multiple sclerosis displayed significantly lower normalized Chao1 diversity.

TCR beta cDNA libraries had unique molecular identifiers. The source material, about 0.95 to 10 million T cells, gave rise to 500,000 or so cDNA molecules. TCRdb re-called the PCR reads through MiXCR, storing one row per CDR3 protein. The sample lists about 810,000 distinct CDR3 sequences; approximately 53% were seen once. The germline V gene encodes CDR1 SGHRS and CDR2 YFSETQ. The V and J ends lost 0 bases and 7 bases respectively, with 13 bases between them. This CDR3 is built from 15 residues. Details on this clonotype: Antigen unknown.

The sequence was obtained from a girl aged 10 to 17 with multiple sclerosis. Sequenced material: blood. This chain uses TRBV5-1 with TRBJ2-2, with D unresolved. CDR3 amino acids: CASSLAPGRHGELFF. CDR3 in DNA: TGCGCCAGCAGCTTGGCGCCAGGACGTCACGGGGAGCTGTTTTTT.